This TCR beta chain was captured by sequencing in a study of cytomegalovirus exposure and HLA in healthy donors. A word on this clone: Its antigen remains unidentified.

The assay was immunoSEQ multiplex PCR, and TCRdb's table has in-frame clones only and misses some. The sample includes about 130,000 clones, about 91% of them seen just once. Study-level points and caveats: Among the CMV-associated chains, three were confirmed in vitro as specific for CMV antigens. Among TCR beta chains, those listed as cytomegalovirus-associated numbered over 150. First-cohort TCR clusters were later found to tend to co-occur in the 120 validation repertoires.

Sequencing was performed on PBMCs. The TCR comes from a woman younger than 35 in good health and CMV-seronegative.

This CDR3 is CASSVRAGSSDTQYF. Here the CDR3 DNA reads TGTGCCAGCAGCGTCCGAGCGGGTTCTTCAGATACGCAGTATTTT. The chain links TRBV9 to TRBJ2-3, with a weak D call TRBD2 (6 bases). Germline lookup yields CDR1 SGDLS and CDR2 YYNGEE. CDR3 size: 15 residues. Trimming took off 2 bases at V and 4 bases at J, with 14 bases between the two ends.